Following are 14 T cell receptor beta chains from one sample sequenced in a study. TCRdb re-called the RT-PCR reads with MiXCR, one entry per CDR3 protein. The sample comprises about 700,000 distinct CDR3 sequences, over 12% of which are singletons, and 3.6% rests with the top ten. The material sequenced was memory CD4+ T cells from blood. These receptors came from a female donor in good health, serving as a healthy control.

In this sample, this clonotype turned up a few times. The chain combines TRBV5-1 with TRBJ2-3; unclear D gene. From germline, CDR1 is SGHRS and CDR2 YFSETQ. V lost 3 bases and J lost 4, with 12 bases in between. The CDR3 is 14 amino acids. CDR3 DNA sequence: TGCGCCAGCAGCTCTGGGGTCCGTCCAGATACGCAGTATTTT. Translating it yields CASSSGVRPDTQYF.

A few counts support this clonotype. The CDR3 loop reads CASRPSSGLSNQPQHF. The CDR3, as DNA: TGTGCCAGCAGGCCTTCTTCGGGGCTTAGCAATCAGCCCCAGCATTTT. The genes are TRBV27 and TRBJ1-5, with a possible D match to TRBD1 (5 bases). The CDR3 sequence is 16 residues long. With 6 bases removed from V and 0 bases from J, the gap between germline ends came to 15 bases. CDR1 is MNHEY and CDR2 is SMNVEV in the germline V gene (reference sequence).

This clonotype was counted only a few times. The V call is TRBV7-2, the J call TRBJ1-1, with a weak D call TRBD1 (5 bases). CDR3 length: 16 amino acids. The V gene lost 5 bases and the J gene lost 3 bases, with 19 bases spanning the gap. The germline V gene has CDR1 SGHTA and CDR2 FQGNSA. This CDR3 is CASSPDTRRGDTEAFF. CDR3 nucleotides: TGTGCCAGCAGCCCCGACACCCGGAGGGGCGACACTGAAGCTTTCTTT. Filled out from reference TRBV7-2 and TRBJ1-1, the complete variable domain reads GAGVSQSPSNKVTEKGKDVELRCDPISGHTALYWYRQSLGQGLEFLIYFQGNSAPDKSGLPSDRFSAERTGGSVSTLTIQRTQQEDSAVYLCASSPDTRRGDTEAFFGQGTRLTVV.

The chain is built from TRBV28 and TRBJ2-7; perhaps TRBD1 as D (6 bases). Germline V gene lookup returns CDR1 MDHEN and CDR2 SYDVKM. The V gene lost 7 bases and the J gene lost 2 bases, with 12 bases spanning the gap. This CDR3 spans 13 amino acids. Here the CDR3 reads CASTQWDTYEQYF. The DNA of the CDR3 is TGTGCCAGCACCCAATGGGACACCTACGAGCAGTACTTC. Based on the CDR3 plus reference TRBV28 and TRBJ2-7, the full variable domain is DVKVTQSSRYLVKRTGEKVFLECVQDMDHENMFWYRQDPGLGLRLIYFSYDVKMKEKGDIPEGYSVSREKKERFSLILESASTNQTSMYLCASTQWDTYEQYFGPGTRLTVT.

This clonotype was seen repeatedly, ten times or more. This rearrangement joins TRBV15 to TRBJ1-5; 10 bases are shared with TRBD1. V lost 3 bases, J lost 2 bases, and 13 bases stayed unmatched. The length of the CDR3 is 19 residues. Germline V CDR1 and CDR2: LNHNV, YYDKDF (reference sequence). The CDR3 sequence: CATSRADRGRLVGNQPQHF. In DNA form, the CDR3 reads TGTGCCACCAGCAGGGCAGACAGGGGGCGTCTCGTGGGCAATCAGCCCCAGCATTTT.

The chain has TRBV3-1 and TRBJ1-5; D is unresolved. Germline V CDR1 and CDR2: LGHDT, YNNKEL (reference sequence). Trimming stripped 1 base from V and 7 bases from J, with 11 bases between. The CDR3 covers 14 residues. The chain's CDR3 is CASSQGGVGQPQHF. Here the CDR3 DNA reads TGTGCCAGCAGCCAAGGTGGGGTAGGGCAGCCCCAGCATTTT.

This clonotype was recorded many times. This chain joins TRBV7-9 and TRBJ2-1; D perhaps matches TRBD2 (7 bases). The CDR3 covers 15 residues. Germline V gene data show CDR1 as SEHNR and CDR2 as FQNEAQ (reference sequence). V lost 5 bases to trimming and J lost 2 bases, with 13 bases between them. As DNA, the CDR3 is TGTGCCAGCAGCCCTAGGGGGGGAGCCTACAATGAGCAGTTCTTC. Its translation: CASSPRGGAYNEQFF. The whole variable domain, remainder taken from reference TRBV7-9 and TRBJ2-1, is DTGVSQNPRHKITKRGQNVTFRCDPISEHNRLYWYRQTLGQGPEFLTYFQNEAQLEKSRLLSDRFSAERPKGSFSTLEIQRTEQGDSAMYLCASSPRGGAYNEQFFGPGTRLTVL.

The gene calls are TRBV21-1 and TRBJ2-1; whether TRBD1, the table's D call, matches the DNA was not checked. TRBV21-1 is noted as a pseudogene. The CDR3 spans 14 residues. CDR3 amino acids: CASSKEEAGKTQFF. The CDR3 DNA is TGTGCCAGCAGCAAAGAGGAGGCGGGGAAAACGCAGTTCTTC.

In its sample, this clonotype was seen a few times. The CDR3 here is CASTDGQGYAAYNEQFF. CDR3 nucleotides: TGCGCCAGCACCGACGGACAGGGTTACGCAGCTTACAATGAGCAGTTCTTC. The rearrangement joins TRBV5-1 to TRBJ2-1; 8 bases map to TRBD1. CDR1 is SGHRS, CDR2 YFSETQ, per germline. CDR3 length: 17 residues. Trimming cost V 6 bases and J 4 bases; bases outside gene matches: 15.

V usage is TRBV5-5 and J usage is TRBJ2-5; 8 bases are shared with TRBD2. This CDR3 comprises 14 residues. The germline V gene encodes CDR1 SGHKS and CDR2 YYEKEE (reference sequence). The ends lost 0 bases at V and 7 bases at J; junction bases unmatched: 5. The DNA for the CDR3 is TGTGCCAGCAGCTTGGGGACGGGAGGGGCGACCCAGTACTTC. Protein: CASSLGTGGATQYF.

This clonotype showed up just a few times. The V and J genes are TRBV18 and TRBJ1-3; no definite D call. Trimming stripped 2 bases from V and 4 bases from J, with 15 bases between. The germline gives CDR1 KGHSH, CDR2 LQKENI. CDR3 length: 16 amino acids. CDR3 bases: TGTGCCAGCTCACCAGGAGTGAACTCCGGAGGAAACACCATATATTTT. Encoded protein: CASSPGVNSGGNTIYF.

This clonotype appeared a few times. The chain recombines TRBV20-1 with TRBJ1-1; 8 nucleotides line up with TRBD1. Unmatched junction bases numbered 7, after V lost 3 bases and J lost 1 base. Germline loops: CDR1 DFQATT, CDR2 SNEGSKA (reference sequence). The CDR3 totals 15 residues. CDR3 nucleotides: TGCAGTGCTAGTAGGGGACAGGCACAGAACACTGAAGCTTTCTTT. Protein sequence: CSASRGQAQNTEAFF.

The V gene is TRBV5-1, the J gene TRBJ2-7; 7 nucleotides match TRBD1. The trim removed 4 bases at V and 3 bases at J, leaving 7 bases unmatched. CDR1 is SGHRS, CDR2 YFSETQ, per germline. The CDR3 is made up of 14 amino acids. CDR3 coding DNA: TGCGCCAGCAGCCTTGGACAGGTTTACTACGAGCAGTACTTC. It encodes CASSLGQVYYEQYF.

Comment on this clonotype: Germline and junction disagree at one end, which may indicate a read error. The V call is TRBV20-1, the J call TRBJ1-1; a possible D gene is TRBD1 (6 bases). Germline CDR1 is DFQATT and CDR2 is SNEGSKA (reference sequence). This CDR3 is 14 amino acids long. DNA for the CDR3: TGCAGCGCTAAAGGAGGCCGACTGACCAGGGGAGCTTTCTTT. Translation gives CSAKGGRLTRGAFF.